The clone carrying this TCR beta chain turned up a few times. The antigen is unknown. The table came from immunoSEQ multiplex PCR; TCRdb's copy has only in-frame clones and leaves some out. The sample shows 300,000 or so clones, under 70% of them seen only once. V lost 5 bases, J lost 1 base, and 7 bases stayed unmatched. The CDR3 contains 15 residues. Germline-derived CDR1 and CDR2 are SEHNR and FQNEAQ (reference sequence). This record belongs to a study of cytotoxic CD8 clonotypes in ibrutinib-treated CLL. About the study: Response samples came after a median 12 months of treatment, range 6 to 36. The study, taken as a whole, reports: The study found clonality rose at ibrutinib response, then fell toward baseline at progression. Among the clonotypes, public ones were uncommon and contracted or held stable on treatment.

Source: PBMCs, taken after 36 months of ibrutinib treatment. This clonotype originated in a human donor with chronic lymphocytic leukemia. The rearrangement uses TRBV7-9 and TRBJ1-1; TRBD1 agrees at 7 bases. The CDR3 DNA is TGTGCCAGCAGCCCCGGACAGGACCAGAACACTGAAGCTTTCTTT. It is translated as CASSPGQDQNTEAFF.